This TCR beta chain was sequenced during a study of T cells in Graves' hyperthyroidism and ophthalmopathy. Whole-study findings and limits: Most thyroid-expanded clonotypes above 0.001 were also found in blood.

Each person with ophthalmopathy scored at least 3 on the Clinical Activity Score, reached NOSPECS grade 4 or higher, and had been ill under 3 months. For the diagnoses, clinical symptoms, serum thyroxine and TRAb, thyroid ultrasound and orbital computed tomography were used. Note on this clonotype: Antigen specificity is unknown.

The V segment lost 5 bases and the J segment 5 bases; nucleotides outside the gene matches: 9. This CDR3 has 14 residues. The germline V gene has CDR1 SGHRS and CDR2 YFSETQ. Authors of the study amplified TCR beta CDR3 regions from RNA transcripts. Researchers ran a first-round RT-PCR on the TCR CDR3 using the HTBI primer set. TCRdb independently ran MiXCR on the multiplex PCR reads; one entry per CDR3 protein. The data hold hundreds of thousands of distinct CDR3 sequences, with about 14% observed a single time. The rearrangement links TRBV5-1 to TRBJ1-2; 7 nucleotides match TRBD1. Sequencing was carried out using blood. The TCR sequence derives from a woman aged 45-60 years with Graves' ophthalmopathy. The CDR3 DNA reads TGCGCCAGCAGAGGTGACAGGGAAGGGTATGGCTACACCTTC. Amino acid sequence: CASRGDREGYGYTF.